This T cell receptor beta chain originates from a study of STAT5B mutations in CD4+ large granular lymphocyte leukemia. Study overall: The CDR3 'QG' motif was associated with a particular HLA allele among healthy donors.

In the study's own analysis: A productive frequency of 2.59 x 10-5 was the lowest detectable. Profiled with immunoSEQ multiplex PCR; TCRdb holds only in-frame clones, not every one. The V and J calls and the clone size are those of that table, but D and trimming were determined from the DNA. The sample lists 20,000 or so clones, around three quarters occurring once. Note on this clone: The antigen is undetermined.

This CDR3 region has 19 residues. The ends were cut back, 3 bases at V and 7 bases at J, with 28 bases in the middle. Germline values: CDR1 SGHRS, CDR2 YFSETQ. Study outcomes and limitations: Data were not HLA-matched across samples. No patients shared main leukemic clonotypes, though roughly 25% appeared at low frequency elsewhere.

The sample comprised CD4+ T cells from blood buffy coats. This sequence was found in a human donor in good health. The chain carries TRBV5-1 and TRBJ2-2, with D maybe TRBD2 (7 bases). CDR3 sequence reads: CASSYQDRMGAGDIGELFF. The CDR3, as DNA: TGCGCCAGCAGCTACCAGGACAGAATGGGGGCGGGAGACATCGGGGAGCTGTTTTTT.